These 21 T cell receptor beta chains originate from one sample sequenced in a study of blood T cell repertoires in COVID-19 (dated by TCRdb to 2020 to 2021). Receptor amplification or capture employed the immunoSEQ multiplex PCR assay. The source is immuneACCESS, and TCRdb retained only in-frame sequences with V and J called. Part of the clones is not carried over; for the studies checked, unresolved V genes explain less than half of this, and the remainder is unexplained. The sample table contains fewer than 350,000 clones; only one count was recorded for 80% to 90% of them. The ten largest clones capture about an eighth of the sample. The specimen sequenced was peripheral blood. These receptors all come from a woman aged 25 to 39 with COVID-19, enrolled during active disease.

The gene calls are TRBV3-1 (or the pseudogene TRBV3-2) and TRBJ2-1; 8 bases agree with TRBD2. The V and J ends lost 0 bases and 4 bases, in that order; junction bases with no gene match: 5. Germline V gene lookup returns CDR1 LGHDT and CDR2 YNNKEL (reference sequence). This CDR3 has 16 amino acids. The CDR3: CASSQEGSGAYNEQFF. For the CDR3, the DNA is TGTGCCAGCAGCCAAGAAGGTAGCGGGGCTTACAATGAGCAGTTCTTC.

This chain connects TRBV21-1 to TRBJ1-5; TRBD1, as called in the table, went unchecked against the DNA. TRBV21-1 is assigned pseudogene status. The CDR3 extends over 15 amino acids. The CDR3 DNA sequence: TGTGCCAGCAGCAAAGACAGGGGCGACAATCAGCCCCAGCATTTT. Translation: CASSKDRGDNQPQHF.

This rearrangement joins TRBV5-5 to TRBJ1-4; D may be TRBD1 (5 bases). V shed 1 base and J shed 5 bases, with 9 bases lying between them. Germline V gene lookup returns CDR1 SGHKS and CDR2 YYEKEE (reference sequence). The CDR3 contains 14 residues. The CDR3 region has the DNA TGTGCCAGCAGCTTGTGGCAGGGAAATGAAAAACTGTTTTTT. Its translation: CASSLWQGNEKLFF.

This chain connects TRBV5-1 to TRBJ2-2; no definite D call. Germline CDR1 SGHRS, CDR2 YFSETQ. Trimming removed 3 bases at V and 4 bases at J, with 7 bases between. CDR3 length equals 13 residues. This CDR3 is CASSSSGTGELFF. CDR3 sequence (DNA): TGCGCCAGCAGCTCCTCGGGCACCGGGGAGCTGTTTTTT. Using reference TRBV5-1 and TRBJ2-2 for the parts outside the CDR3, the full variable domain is KAGVTQTPRYLIKTRGQQVTLSCSPISGHRSVSWYQQTPGQGLQFLFEYFSETQRNKGNFPGRFSGRQFSNSRSEMNVSTLELGDSALYLCASSSSGTGELFFGEGSRLTVL.

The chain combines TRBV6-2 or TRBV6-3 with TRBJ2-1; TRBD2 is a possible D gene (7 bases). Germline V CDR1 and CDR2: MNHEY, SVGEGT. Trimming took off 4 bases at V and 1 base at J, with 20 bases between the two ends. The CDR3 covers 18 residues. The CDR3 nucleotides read TGTGCCAGCAGTTCGCCCATCCTCGGGGGGCCATCCTACAATGAGCAGTTCTTC. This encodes CASSSPILGGPSYNEQFF.

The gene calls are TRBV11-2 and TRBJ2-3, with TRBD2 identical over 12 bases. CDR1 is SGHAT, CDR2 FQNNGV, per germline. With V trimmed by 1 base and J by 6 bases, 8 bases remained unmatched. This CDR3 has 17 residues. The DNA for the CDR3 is TGTGCCAGCAGCTTAGCCCTAGCGGGGGGGCCCAGCGATACGCAGTATTTT. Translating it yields CASSLALAGGPSDTQYF.

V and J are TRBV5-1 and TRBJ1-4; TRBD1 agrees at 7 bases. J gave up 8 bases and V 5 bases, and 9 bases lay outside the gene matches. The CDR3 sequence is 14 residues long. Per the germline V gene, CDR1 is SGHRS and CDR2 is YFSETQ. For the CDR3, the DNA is TGCGCCAGCAGTTCAGGGGGGAATGGAGAAAAACTGTTTTTT. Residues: CASSSGGNGEKLFF.

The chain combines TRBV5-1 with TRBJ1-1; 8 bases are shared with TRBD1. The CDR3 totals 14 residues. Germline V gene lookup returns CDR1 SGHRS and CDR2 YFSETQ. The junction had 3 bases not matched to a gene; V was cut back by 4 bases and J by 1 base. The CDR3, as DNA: TGCGCCAGCAGCGGACAGGGAAAGAACACTGAAGCTTTCTTT. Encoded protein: CASSGQGKNTEAFF. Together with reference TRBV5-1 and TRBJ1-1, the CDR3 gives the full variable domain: KAGVTQTPRYLIKTRGQQVTLSCSPISGHRSVSWYQQTPGQGLQFLFEYFSETQRNKGNFPGRFSGRQFSNSRSEMNVSTLELGDSALYLCASSGQGKNTEAFFGQGTRLTVV.

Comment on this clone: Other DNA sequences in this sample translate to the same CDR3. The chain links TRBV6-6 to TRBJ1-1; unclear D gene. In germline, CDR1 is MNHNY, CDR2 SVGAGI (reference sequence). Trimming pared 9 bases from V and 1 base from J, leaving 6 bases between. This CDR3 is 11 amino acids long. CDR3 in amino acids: CASEGNTEAFF. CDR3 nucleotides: TGTGCCAGTGAGGGGAACACTGAAGCTTTCTTT.

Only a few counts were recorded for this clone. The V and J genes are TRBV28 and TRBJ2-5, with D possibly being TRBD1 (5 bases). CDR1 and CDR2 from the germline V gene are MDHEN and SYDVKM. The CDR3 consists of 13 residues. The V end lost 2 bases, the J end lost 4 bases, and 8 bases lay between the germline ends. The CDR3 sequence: CASSLGASETQYF. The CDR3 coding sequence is TGTGCCAGCAGTTTAGGGGCGTCAGAGACCCAGTACTTC.

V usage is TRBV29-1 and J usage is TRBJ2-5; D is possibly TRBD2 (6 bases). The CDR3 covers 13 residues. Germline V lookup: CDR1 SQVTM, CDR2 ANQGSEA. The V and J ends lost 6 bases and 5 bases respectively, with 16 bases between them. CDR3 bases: TGCAGCGTCCCCGGGTCGGGGAGGGAGACCCAGTACTTC. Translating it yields CSVPGSGRETQYF.

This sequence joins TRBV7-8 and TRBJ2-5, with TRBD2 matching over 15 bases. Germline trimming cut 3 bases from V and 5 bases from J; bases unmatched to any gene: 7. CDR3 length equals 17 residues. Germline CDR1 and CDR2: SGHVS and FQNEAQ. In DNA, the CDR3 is TGTGCCAGCAGCTTCCTCCCTGGGACTAGCGGGGGGGAGACCCAGTACTTC. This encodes CASSFLPGTSGGETQYF.

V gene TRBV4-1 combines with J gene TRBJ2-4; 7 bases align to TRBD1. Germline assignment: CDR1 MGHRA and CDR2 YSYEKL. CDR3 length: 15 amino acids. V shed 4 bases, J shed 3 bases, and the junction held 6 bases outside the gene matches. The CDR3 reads CASSLIWDSKNIQYF. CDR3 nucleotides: TGCGCCAGCAGCCTGATTTGGGACAGCAAAAACATTCAGTACTTC.

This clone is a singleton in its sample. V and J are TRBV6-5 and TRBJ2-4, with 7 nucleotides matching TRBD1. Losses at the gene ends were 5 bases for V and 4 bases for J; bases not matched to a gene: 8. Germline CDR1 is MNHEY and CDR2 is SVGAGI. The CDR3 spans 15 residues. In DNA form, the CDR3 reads TGTGCCAGCAGTCATCGGGACAGTCCGAAAAACATTCAGTACTTC. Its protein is CASSHRDSPKNIQYF.

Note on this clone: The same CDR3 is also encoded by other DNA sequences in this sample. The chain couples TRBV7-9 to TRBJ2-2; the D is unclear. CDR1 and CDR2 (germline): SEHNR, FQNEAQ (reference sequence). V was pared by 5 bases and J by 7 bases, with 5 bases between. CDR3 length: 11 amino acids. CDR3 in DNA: TGTGCCAGCAGCCGGAGCGGGGAGCTGTTTTTT. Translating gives CASSRSGELFF.

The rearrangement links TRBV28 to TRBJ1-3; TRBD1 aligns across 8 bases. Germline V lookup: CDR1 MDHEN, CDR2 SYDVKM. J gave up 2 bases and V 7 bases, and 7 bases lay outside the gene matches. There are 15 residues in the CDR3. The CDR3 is CASTSRQGPGNTIYF. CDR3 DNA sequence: TGTGCCAGCACCTCGAGACAGGGGCCTGGAAACACCATATATTTT.

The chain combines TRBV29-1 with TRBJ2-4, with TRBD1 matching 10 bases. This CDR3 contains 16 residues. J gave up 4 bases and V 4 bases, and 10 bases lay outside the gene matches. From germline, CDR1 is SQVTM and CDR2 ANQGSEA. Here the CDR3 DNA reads TGCAGCGTTGCCGCAGGGACAGGGGCACTAAAAAACATTCAGTACTTC. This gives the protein CSVAAGTGALKNIQYF.

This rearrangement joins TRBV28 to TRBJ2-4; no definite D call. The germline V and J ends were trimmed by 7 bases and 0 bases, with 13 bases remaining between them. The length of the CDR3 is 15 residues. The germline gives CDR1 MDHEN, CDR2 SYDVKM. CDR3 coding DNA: TGTGCCAGCACGTCCCGGGTGGAAGCCAAAAACATTCAGTACTTC. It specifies CASTSRVEAKNIQYF.

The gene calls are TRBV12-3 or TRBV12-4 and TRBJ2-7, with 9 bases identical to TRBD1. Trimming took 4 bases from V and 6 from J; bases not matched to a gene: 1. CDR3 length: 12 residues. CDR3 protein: CASSWTGVEQYF. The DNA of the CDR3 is TGTGCCAGCAGTTGGACAGGGGTCGAGCAGTACTTC.

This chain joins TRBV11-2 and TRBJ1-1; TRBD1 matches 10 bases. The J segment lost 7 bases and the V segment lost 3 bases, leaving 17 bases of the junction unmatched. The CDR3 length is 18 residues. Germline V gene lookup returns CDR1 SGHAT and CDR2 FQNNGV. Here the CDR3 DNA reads TGTGCCAGCAGCTTGCCCCCGACAGGGGGCGCATATTGGGATGAAGCTTTCTTT. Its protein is CASSLPPTGGAYWDEAFF.

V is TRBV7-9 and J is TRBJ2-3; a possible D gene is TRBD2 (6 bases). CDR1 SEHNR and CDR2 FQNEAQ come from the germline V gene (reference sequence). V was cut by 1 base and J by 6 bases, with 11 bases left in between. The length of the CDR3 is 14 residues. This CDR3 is CASSLGRGGDTQYF. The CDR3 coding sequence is TGTGCCAGCAGCTTAGGGCGTGGAGGGGATACGCAGTATTTT.